These 11 T cell receptor beta chains were all obtained from the same sample, sequenced in a study of identical twins. TCRdb independently ran MiXCR on the 5' RACE reads; one entry per CDR3 protein. The sample includes about 890,000 distinct CDR3 sequences, roughly 12% seen only once; the top ten take roughly 1.5%. The same data also contributed to another study, on yellow fever vaccine responses in identical twins.

The specimen was PBMCs. The receptors here all came from a woman aged 18-35 years in good health.

V usage is TRBV29-1 and J usage is TRBJ2-6, with D tentatively TRBD1 (6 bases). The CDR3 runs to 15 residues. The V gene's germline CDR1 is SQVTM and CDR2 ANQGSEA. Trimming cost V 6 bases and J 0 bases, with 12 bases left between them. CDR3 in DNA: TGCAGCGTCACCACAGGGACCTCTGGGGCCAACGTCCTGACTTTC. Encoded protein: CSVTTGTSGANVLTF. The full variable domain, rest sourced from reference TRBV29-1 and TRBJ2-6, is SAVISQKPSRDICQRGTSLTIQCQVDSQVTMMFWYRQQPGQSLTLIATANQGSEATYESGFVIDKFPISRPNLTFSTLTVSNMSPEDSSIYLCSVTTGTSGANVLTFGAGSRLTVL.

This clonotype turned up a few times. The chain has TRBV28 and TRBJ2-3, with 7 bases aligning to TRBD2. Trimming at V came to 5 bases and at J to 5 bases, leaving 16 bases not matched to a gene. CDR3 size: 17 residues. Germline values: CDR1 MDHEN, CDR2 SYDVKM. The CDR3 nucleotides are TGTGCCAGCAGTCCCCCCAGCTACCGGGGAGGGGTAGATACGCAGTATTTT. Its translation: CASSPPSYRGGVDTQYF.

This clonotype was seen repeatedly, ten times or more. The V gene is TRBV7-2, the J gene TRBJ1-2, with 9 bases identical to TRBD1. Germline V gene lookup returns CDR1 SGHTA and CDR2 FQGNSA. J gave up 4 bases and V 4 bases, and 4 bases lay outside the gene matches. The CDR3 is made up of 14 amino acids. CDR3 amino acids: CASSSGQGTYGYTF. The CDR3 nucleotides read TGTGCCAGCAGCTCCGGACAGGGGACCTATGGCTACACCTTC.

The chain carries TRBV28 and TRBJ1-6; D is unclear. The V gene lost 6 bases and the J gene lost 11 bases, with 20 bases spanning the gap. Germline V gene data show CDR1 as MDHEN and CDR2 as SYDVKM. There are 15 residues in the CDR3. The DNA for the CDR3 is TGTGCCAGCAGCGACACCCAGAAGATATACCCACCCCTCCACTTT. Encoded protein: CASSDTQKIYPPLHF.

This chain connects TRBV12-3 or TRBV12-4 to TRBJ2-3, with 15 bases fitting TRBD2. This CDR3 spans 18 amino acids. With 5 bases clipped from V and 3 bases from J, the junction kept 9 bases outside the gene matches. The CDR3 loop reads CASSLFGLAGGLTDTQYF. Here the CDR3 DNA reads TGTGCCAGCAGTCTATTCGGACTAGCGGGGGGGCTGACAGATACGCAGTATTTT.

This clonotype was recorded many times. The chain employs TRBV12-3 or TRBV12-4 and TRBJ1-3, with unresolved D. The CDR3 length is 13 residues. Deletions cut 5 bases from V and 7 bases from J, with 12 bases between. The DNA for the CDR3 is TGTGCCAGCAGTACTCAGCTGGGGAACACCATATATTTT. Its translation: CASSTQLGNTIYF.

This clonotype was observed many times. The V and J genes are TRBV5-1 and TRBJ2-7; weak D call: TRBD1 (6 bases). There are 13 residues in the CDR3. Trimming pared 0 bases from V and 3 bases from J, leaving 7 bases between. The germline V gene encodes CDR1 SGHRS and CDR2 YFSETQ. CDR3 DNA sequence: TGCGCCAGCAGCTTGGAGGACAGCTACGAGCAGTACTTC. This encodes CASSLEDSYEQYF.

The chain combines TRBV3-1 with TRBJ1-5; D perhaps matches TRBD1 (6 bases). CDR3 length: 15 amino acids. Germline CDR1 reads LGHDT; CDR2 reads YNNKEL (reference sequence). V dropped 3 bases and J dropped 3 bases, with 12 bases sitting between them. The CDR3: CASSHGDRNNQPQHF. The DNA of the CDR3 is TGTGCCAGCAGCCACGGTGACAGGAACAATCAGCCCCAGCATTTT.

This clonotype came up a few times. The chain is built from TRBV5-1 and TRBJ1-5, with 9 bases that match TRBD1. The germline V gene has CDR1 SGHRS and CDR2 YFSETQ. This CDR3 has 14 amino acids. V trimming: 5 bases; J trimming: 5 bases; junction bases outside the gene matches: 5. The CDR3 DNA follows: TGCGCCAGCAGGAACCGACAGGGGGATCAGCCCCAGCATTTT. Residues: CASRNRQGDQPQHF.

This clonotype was found many times. The CDR3 nucleotides read TGTGCCAGCAGCCCCGGGCCCACTGGAAACACCATATATTTT. This sequence encodes CASSPGPTGNTIYF. The rearrangement links TRBV7-6 to TRBJ1-3; D is undetermined. CDR1 and CDR2 (germline): SGHVS, FNYEAQ. With 5 bases removed from V and 2 bases from J, the gap between germline ends came to 10 bases. This CDR3 is 14 amino acids long. The whole variable domain, remainder taken from reference TRBV7-6 and TRBJ1-3, is GAGVSQSPRYKVTKRGQDVALRCDPISGHVSLYWYRQALGQGPEFLTYFNYEAQQDKSGLPNDRFSAERPEGSISTLTIQRTEQRDSAMYRCASSPGPTGNTIYFGEGSWLTVV.

This clonotype was observed many times. This chain joins TRBV9 and TRBJ2-3; 7 nucleotides align to TRBD2. Looked up from germline, CDR1 is SGDLS and CDR2 is YYNGEE. Trimming took 3 bases from V and 1 from J; bases not matched to a gene: 5. The CDR3 runs 15 residues. The CDR3 nucleotides read TGTGCCAGCAGCGCCCGGGACTACCGCACAGATACGCAGTATTTT. Residues: CASSARDYRTDTQYF. The whole variable domain, remainder taken from reference TRBV9 and TRBJ2-3, is DSGVTQTPKHLITATGQRVTLRCSPRSGDLSVYWYQQSLDQGLQFLIQYYNGEERAKGNILERFSAQQFPDLHSELNLSSLELGDSALYFCASSARDYRTDTQYFGPGTRLTVL.